The 20 T cell receptor beta chains presented below share a single source sample, sequenced in a study of vaccination and CD4 T cells after COVID-19. The assay that was used to sequence DNA from cultured CD4+ T cells was the Oncomine TCR Beta short-read assay. MiXCR, run by TCRdb on the PCR reads, gives a single entry per CDR3 protein. This sample has fewer than 15,000 distinct CDR3 sequences, with 45% to 65% found just once. Their specific antigens are unknown. This sample's treatment: roughly 10-day PBMC culture with coronavirus spike peptide pools or control peptides (ViraFEST assay). What was sequenced was CD4+ T cells from blood, cultured in vitro. The source of these receptors is a human donor who had recovered from COVID-19.

This chain links TRBV6-5 with TRBJ2-1; D is possibly TRBD2 (5 bases). CDR1 and CDR2 (germline): MNHEY, SVGAGI. The ends were cut back, 4 bases at V and 5 bases at J, with 18 bases in the middle. The CDR3 consists of 16 residues. The CDR3 sequence: CASSFRASSGNNEQFF. The CDR3 coding sequence is TGTGCCAGCAGTTTTCGGGCTAGCTCGGGAAACAATGAGCAGTTCTTC.

This clonotype was counted between two and nine times. The V and J genes are TRBV20-1 and TRBJ1-5, with D possibly being TRBD1 (5 bases). The CDR3 runs 14 residues. Germline CDR1 is DFQATT and CDR2 is SNEGSKA (reference sequence). V was trimmed by 0 bases and J by 6 bases, leaving 12 bases between them. In DNA, the CDR3 is TGCAGTGCTAGAGATAGGAGGGGTGGTCAGCCCCAGCATTTT. Protein sequence: CSARDRRGGQPQHF.

This clonotype has just a few counts. V and J are TRBV2 and TRBJ1-2; D possibly corresponds to TRBD1 (5 bases). The CDR3 spans 13 residues. Germline CDR1 reads SNHLY; CDR2 reads FYNNEI. V was trimmed by 7 bases and J by 4 bases, leaving 13 bases between them. CDR3: CASIRQGSYGYTF. DNA for the CDR3: TGTGCCAGCATCCGGCAGGGCAGCTATGGCTACACCTTC.

Only a few counts were recorded for this clonotype. This rearrangement joins TRBV10-3 to TRBJ2-1; D is perhaps TRBD1 (5 bases). V was pared by 6 bases and J by 0 bases, with 9 bases between. The CDR3 extends over 14 amino acids. Germline CDR1 reads ENHRY; CDR2 reads SYGVKD. CDR3 nucleotides: TGTGCCATCAGCTGGGGCGACTCCTACAATGAGCAGTTCTTC. Translated: CAISWGDSYNEQFF.

This clonotype was observed once. The chain employs TRBV6-1 and TRBJ2-5; 10 nucleotides match TRBD1. Losses at the gene ends were 8 bases for V and 5 bases for J; bases not matched to a gene: 8. Germline loops: CDR1 MNHNS, CDR2 SASEGT. The length of the CDR3 is 14 residues. This CDR3 reads CASGTGAAGETQYF. CDR3 nucleotide sequence: TGTGCCAGCGGGACAGGGGCTGCGGGTGAGACCCAGTACTTC.

The rearrangement joins TRBV25-1 to TRBJ1-5; maybe TRBD1 (6 bases). Trimming stripped 5 bases from V and 4 bases from J, with 12 bases between. The CDR3 covers 14 residues. Germline CDR1 and CDR2: MGHDK and SYGVNS. The CDR3 coding sequence is TGTGCCAGCAGTACAGGGATTACAAATCAGCCCCAGCATTTT. It encodes CASSTGITNQPQHF.

The genes are TRBV5-1 and TRBJ1-5; tentative D call: TRBD1 (6 bases). The V end lost 4 bases, the J end lost 0 bases, and 14 bases lay between the germline ends. Germline CDR1 is SGHRS and CDR2 is YFSETQ. This CDR3 is built from 16 residues. The CDR3 nucleotides are TGCGCCAGCAGCACGGGACATGGCGATAGCAATCAGCCCCAGCATTTT. The encoded protein is CASSTGHGDSNQPQHF.

V gene TRBV2 combines with J gene TRBJ1-5, with D uncertain. CDR1 is SNHLY, CDR2 FYNNEI, per germline. Trimming cost V 2 bases and J 2 bases, with 13 bases left between them. This CDR3 is 16 amino acids long. The CDR3 here is CASSEFVSSGNQPQHF. CDR3 in DNA: TGTGCCAGCAGTGAATTTGTGAGTTCTGGCAATCAGCCCCAGCATTTT.

This CDR3 reads CASSYLLQPQHF. The CDR3 bases are TGTGCCAGCAGCTACCTTCTCCAGCCCCAGCATTTT. This chain links TRBV28 with TRBJ1-5; D remains unclear. V dropped 6 bases and J dropped 7 bases, with 10 bases sitting between them. Germline values: CDR1 MDHEN, CDR2 SYDVKM. The CDR3 is 12 residues long.

The V call is TRBV24-1, the J call TRBJ1-5; D gene unclear. The CDR3 is 14 residues long. V gave up 2 bases and J gave up 9 bases, with 13 bases separating them. Germline V gene lookup returns CDR1 KGHDR and CDR2 SFDVKD. The CDR3 DNA is TGTGCCACCAGTGATTCGACAAGCTGGTCGCCCCAGCATTTT. This gives the protein CATSDSTSWSPQHF.

CDR3 sequence reads: CATSRDLTRPEQFF. CDR3 sequence (DNA): TGTGCCACCAGCAGAGATCTCACACGGCCTGAGCAGTTCTTC. This chain joins TRBV15 and TRBJ2-1; D unresolved. Looked up from germline, CDR1 is LNHNV and CDR2 is YYDKDF (reference sequence). The CDR3 totals 14 residues. With 0 bases removed from V and 9 bases from J, the gap between germline ends came to 12 bases. The full variable domain, in which reference TRBV15 and TRBJ2-1 provide the parts outside the CDR3, is DAMVIQNPRYQVTQFGKPVTLSCSQTLNHNVMYWYQQKSSQAPKLLFHYYDKDFNNEADTPDNFQSRRPNTSFCFLDIRSPGLGDTAMYLCATSRDLTRPEQFFGPGTRLTVL.

By proportion, this clonotype is medium-sized (0.01 to 0.1%). The CDR3 loop is CASSEGQGTGELFF. CDR3 DNA sequence: TGTGCCAGCAGTGAGGGACAGGGCACCGGGGAGCTGTTTTTT. The chain recombines TRBV6-4 with TRBJ2-2, with 9 bases fitting TRBD1. With V trimmed by 3 bases and J by 4 bases, 0 bases remained unmatched. CDR1 and CDR2 from the germline V gene are MRHNA and SNTAGT. The CDR3 length is 14 residues.

The sample holds a few counts of this clonotype. The genes are TRBV20-1 and TRBJ1-2, with TRBD1 matching 7 bases. CDR3 length equals 14 residues. Germline V gene sequence: CDR1 DFQATT, CDR2 SNEGSKA (reference sequence). Trimming removed 3 bases from V and 2 bases from J; junction bases left unmatched: 6. The CDR3 loop is CSASRDRINYGYTF. As DNA, the CDR3 is TGCAGTGCTAGTAGGGACAGAATAAACTATGGCTACACCTTC.

The chain uses TRBV15 and TRBJ2-5; the D gene is possibly TRBD2 (6 bases). Per the germline V gene, CDR1 is LNHNV and CDR2 is YYDKDF (reference sequence). This CDR3 has 14 residues. Trimming left V 0 bases short and J 2 bases short, with 7 bases between. The CDR3 loop is CATSREGRQETQYF. In DNA form, the CDR3 reads TGTGCCACCAGCAGAGAAGGGAGGCAAGAGACCCAGTACTTC.

The chain employs TRBV20-1 and TRBJ2-7; 8 bases map to TRBD2. With V trimmed by 6 bases and J by 2 bases, 6 bases remained unmatched. CDR1 and CDR2 (germline): DFQATT, SNEGSKA (reference sequence). The CDR3 consists of 13 residues. CDR3 protein: CSAVAGHTYEQYF. In DNA, the CDR3 is TGCAGTGCCGTAGCGGGACACACCTACGAGCAGTACTTC.

The rearrangement uses TRBV28 and TRBJ1-1; 8 bases line up with TRBD1. Germline V gives CDR1 MDHEN, CDR2 SYDVKM. Trimming at V came to 5 bases and at J to 4 bases, leaving 12 bases not matched to a gene. The CDR3 length is 16 residues. CDR3 DNA: TGTGCCAGCAGTCCCCACCCAGGGGGCATGGGCACTGAAGCTTTCTTT. This gives the protein CASSPHPGGMGTEAFF. Filled out from reference TRBV28 and TRBJ1-1, the complete variable domain reads DVKVTQSSRYLVKRTGEKVFLECVQDMDHENMFWYRQDPGLGLRLIYFSYDVKMKEKGDIPEGYSVSREKKERFSLILESASTNQTSMYLCASSPHPGGMGTEAFFGQGTRLTVV.

There are a few counts of this clonotype. The chain combines TRBV20-1 with TRBJ2-7; TRBD2 might be the D (6 bases). The CDR3 covers 13 residues. Germline V lookup: CDR1 DFQATT, CDR2 SNEGSKA (reference sequence). Deletions cut 5 bases from V and 2 bases from J, with 13 bases between. CDR3 region: CSAYPGLTYEQYF. DNA for the CDR3: TGCAGTGCTTACCCGGGACTCACCTACGAGCAGTACTTC.

About this clonotype: An end of the junction differs from the germline gene, which may be a read error. This chain uses TRBV15 with TRBJ1-5, with D tentatively TRBD1 (6 bases). Per the germline V gene, CDR1 is LNHNV and CDR2 is YYDKDF (reference sequence). The CDR3 runs 15 residues. The CDR3 nucleotides are TGTGCCACCAGCGGAGAGGGAGAGGGGGGTCAGCCCCAGCATTTT. Translating it yields CATSGEGEGGQPQHF.

The chain's CDR3 is CASSYSGTSGYEQYF. As DNA, the CDR3 is TGTGCCAGCAGTTACTCCGGGACTAGCGGCTACGAGCAGTACTTC. J is TRBJ2-7 and V is TRBV6-5, with TRBD2 identical over 11 bases. CDR1 and CDR2 (germline): MNHEY, SVGAGI. V was pared by 0 bases and J by 3 bases, with 1 base of the junction left unmatched. The CDR3 runs 15 residues.

This chain connects TRBV15 to TRBJ2-5; D is undetermined. CDR1 LNHNV and CDR2 YYDKDF come from the germline V gene (reference sequence). Trimming took off 1 base at V and 5 bases at J, with 8 bases between the two ends. CDR3 size: 13 residues. The CDR3 DNA follows: TGTGCCACCAGCAGAGGTCCCTCCGAGACCCAGTACTTC. This codes for CATSRGPSETQYF.